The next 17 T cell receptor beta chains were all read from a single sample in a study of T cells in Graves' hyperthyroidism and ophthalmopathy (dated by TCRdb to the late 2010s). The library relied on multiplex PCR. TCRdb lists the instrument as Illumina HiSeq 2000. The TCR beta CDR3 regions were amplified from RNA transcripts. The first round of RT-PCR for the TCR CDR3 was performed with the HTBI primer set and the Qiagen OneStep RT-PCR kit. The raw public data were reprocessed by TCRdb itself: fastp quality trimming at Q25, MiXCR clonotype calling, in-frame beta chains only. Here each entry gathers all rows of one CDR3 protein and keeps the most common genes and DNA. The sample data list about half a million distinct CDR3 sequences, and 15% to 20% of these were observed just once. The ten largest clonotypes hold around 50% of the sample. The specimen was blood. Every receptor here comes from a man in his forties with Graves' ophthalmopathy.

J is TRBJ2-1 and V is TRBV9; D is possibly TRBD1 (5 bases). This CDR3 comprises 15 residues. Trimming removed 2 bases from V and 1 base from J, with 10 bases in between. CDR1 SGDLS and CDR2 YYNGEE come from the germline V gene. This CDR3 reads CASSVLGDSYNEQFF. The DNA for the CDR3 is TGTGCCAGCAGCGTTTTAGGGGATTCCTACAATGAGCAGTTCTTC.

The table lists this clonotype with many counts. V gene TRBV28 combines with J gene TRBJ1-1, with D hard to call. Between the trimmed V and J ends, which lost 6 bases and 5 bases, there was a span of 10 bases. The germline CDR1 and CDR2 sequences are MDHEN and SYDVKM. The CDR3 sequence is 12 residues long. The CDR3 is CASRDQWTEAFF. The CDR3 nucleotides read TGTGCCAGCAGAGACCAGTGGACTGAAGCTTTCTTT.

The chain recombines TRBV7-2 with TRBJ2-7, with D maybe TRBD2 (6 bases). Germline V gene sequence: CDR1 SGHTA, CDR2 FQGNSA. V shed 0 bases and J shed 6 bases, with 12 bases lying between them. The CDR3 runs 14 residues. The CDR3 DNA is TGTGCCAGCAGCTTAGCCGGCGGGATGGCCGAGCAGTACTTC. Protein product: CASSLAGGMAEQYF.

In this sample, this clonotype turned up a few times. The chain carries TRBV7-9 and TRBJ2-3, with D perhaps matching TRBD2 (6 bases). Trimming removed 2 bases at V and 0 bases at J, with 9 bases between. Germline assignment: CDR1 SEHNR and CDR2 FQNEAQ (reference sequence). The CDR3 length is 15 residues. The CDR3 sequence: CASSLSSGSTDTQYF. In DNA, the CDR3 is TGTGCCAGCAGCTTAAGTAGCGGTAGCACAGATACGCAGTATTTT. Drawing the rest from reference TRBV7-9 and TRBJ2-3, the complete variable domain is DTGVSQNPRHKITKRGQNVTFRCDPISEHNRLYWYRQTLGQGPEFLTYFQNEAQLEKSRLLSDRFSAERPKGSFSTLEIQRTEQGDSAMYLCASSLSSGSTDTQYFGPGTRLTVL.

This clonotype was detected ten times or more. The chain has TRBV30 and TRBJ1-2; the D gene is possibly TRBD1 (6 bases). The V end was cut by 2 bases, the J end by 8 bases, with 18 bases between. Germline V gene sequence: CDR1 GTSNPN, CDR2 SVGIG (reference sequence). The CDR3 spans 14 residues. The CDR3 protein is CAWSRLDSRLGYTF. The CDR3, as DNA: TGTGCCTGGAGTAGGCTGGACAGCCGTTTGGGCTACACCTTC.

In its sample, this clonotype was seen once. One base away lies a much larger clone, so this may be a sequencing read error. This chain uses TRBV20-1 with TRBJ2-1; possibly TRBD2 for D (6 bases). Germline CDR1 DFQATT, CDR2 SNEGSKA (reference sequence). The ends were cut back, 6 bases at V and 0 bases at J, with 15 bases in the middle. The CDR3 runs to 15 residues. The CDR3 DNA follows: TGCAGTGCCGCACCCTCTAGCGACTCCTACAATGAGCAGTTCTTC. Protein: CSAAPSSDSYNEQFF.

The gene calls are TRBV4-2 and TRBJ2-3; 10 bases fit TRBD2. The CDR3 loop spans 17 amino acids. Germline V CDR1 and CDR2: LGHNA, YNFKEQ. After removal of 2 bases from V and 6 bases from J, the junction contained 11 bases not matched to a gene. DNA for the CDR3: TGTGCCAGCAGCCAAAAGTTGGGCAGCGGGGGGGAGGATACGCAGTATTTT. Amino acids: CASSQKLGSGGEDTQYF.

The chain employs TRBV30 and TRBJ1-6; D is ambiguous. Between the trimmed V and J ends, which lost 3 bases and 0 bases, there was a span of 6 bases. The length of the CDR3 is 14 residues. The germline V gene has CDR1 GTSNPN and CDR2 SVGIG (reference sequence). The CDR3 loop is CAWSLVSYNSPLHF. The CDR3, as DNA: TGTGCCTGGAGCTTGGTCTCCTATAATTCACCCCTCCACTTT.

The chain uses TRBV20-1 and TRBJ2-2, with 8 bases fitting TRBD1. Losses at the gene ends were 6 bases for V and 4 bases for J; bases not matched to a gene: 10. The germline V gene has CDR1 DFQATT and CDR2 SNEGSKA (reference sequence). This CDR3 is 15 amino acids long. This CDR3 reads CSALWAGGGTGELFF. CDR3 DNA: TGCAGTGCCCTTTGGGCAGGGGGCGGCACCGGGGAGCTGTTTTTT.

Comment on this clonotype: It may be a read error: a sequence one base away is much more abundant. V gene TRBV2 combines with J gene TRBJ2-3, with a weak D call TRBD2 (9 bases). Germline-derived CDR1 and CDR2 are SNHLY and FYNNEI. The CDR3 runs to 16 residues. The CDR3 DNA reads TGTGCCAGCCACCGGGGCGGGCTAGCGGGGACAGGTACGCAGTATTTT. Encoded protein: CASHRGGLAGTGTQYF.

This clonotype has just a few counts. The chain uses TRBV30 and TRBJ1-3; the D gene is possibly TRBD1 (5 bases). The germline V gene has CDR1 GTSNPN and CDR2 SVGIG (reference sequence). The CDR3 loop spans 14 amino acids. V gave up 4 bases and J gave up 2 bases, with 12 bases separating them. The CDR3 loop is CAWTPQETGNTIYF. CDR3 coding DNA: TGTGCCTGGACTCCACAGGAGACTGGAAACACCATATATTTT. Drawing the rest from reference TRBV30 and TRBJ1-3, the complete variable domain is SQTIHQWPATLVQPVGSPLSLECTVEGTSNPNLYWYRQAAGRGLQLLFYSVGIGQISSEVPQNLSASRPQDRQFILSSKKLLLSDSGFYLCAWTPQETGNTIYFGEGSWLTVV.

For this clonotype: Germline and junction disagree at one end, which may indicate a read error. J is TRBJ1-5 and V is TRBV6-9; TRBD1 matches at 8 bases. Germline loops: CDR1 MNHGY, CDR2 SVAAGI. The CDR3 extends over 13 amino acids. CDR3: CASSSGGNQSQHF. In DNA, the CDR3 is TGTGCCAGCAGTTCAGGGGGCAATCAGTCCCAGCATTTT.

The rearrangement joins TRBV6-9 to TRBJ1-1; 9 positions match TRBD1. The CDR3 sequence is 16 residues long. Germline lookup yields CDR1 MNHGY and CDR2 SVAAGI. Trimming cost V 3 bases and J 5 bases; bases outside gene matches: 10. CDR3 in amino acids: CASSYSWDRVETEAFF. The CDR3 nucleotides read TGTGCCAGCAGTTACAGTTGGGACAGGGTGGAAACTGAAGCTTTCTTT.

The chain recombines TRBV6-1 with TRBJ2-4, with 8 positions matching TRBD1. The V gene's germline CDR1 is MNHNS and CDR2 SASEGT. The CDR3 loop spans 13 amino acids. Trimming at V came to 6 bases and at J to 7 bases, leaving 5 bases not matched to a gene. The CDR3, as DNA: TGTGCCAGCAGGACAGGGGCAGGGAACATTCAGTACTTC. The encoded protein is CASRTGAGNIQYF.

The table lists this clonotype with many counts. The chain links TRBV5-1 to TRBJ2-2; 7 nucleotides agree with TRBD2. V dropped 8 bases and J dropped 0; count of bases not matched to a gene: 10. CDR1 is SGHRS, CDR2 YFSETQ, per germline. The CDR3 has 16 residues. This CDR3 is CASRRGGDANTGELFF. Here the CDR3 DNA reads TGCGCCAGTAGACGGGGAGGGGATGCGAACACCGGGGAGCTGTTTTTT.

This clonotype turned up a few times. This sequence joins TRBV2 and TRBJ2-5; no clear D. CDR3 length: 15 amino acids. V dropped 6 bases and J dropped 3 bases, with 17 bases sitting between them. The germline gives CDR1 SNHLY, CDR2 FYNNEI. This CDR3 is CASSQDHGVEETQYF. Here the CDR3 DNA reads TGTGCCAGCAGCCAAGATCACGGCGTTGAAGAGACCCAGTACTTC.

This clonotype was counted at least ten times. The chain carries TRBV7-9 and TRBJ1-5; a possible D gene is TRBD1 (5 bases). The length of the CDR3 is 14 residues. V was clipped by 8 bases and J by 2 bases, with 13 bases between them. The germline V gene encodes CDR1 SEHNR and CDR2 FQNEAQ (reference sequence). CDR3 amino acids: CASGRGAGNQPQHF. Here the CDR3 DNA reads TGTGCCAGCGGGAGGGGAGCGGGCAATCAGCCCCAGCATTTT.